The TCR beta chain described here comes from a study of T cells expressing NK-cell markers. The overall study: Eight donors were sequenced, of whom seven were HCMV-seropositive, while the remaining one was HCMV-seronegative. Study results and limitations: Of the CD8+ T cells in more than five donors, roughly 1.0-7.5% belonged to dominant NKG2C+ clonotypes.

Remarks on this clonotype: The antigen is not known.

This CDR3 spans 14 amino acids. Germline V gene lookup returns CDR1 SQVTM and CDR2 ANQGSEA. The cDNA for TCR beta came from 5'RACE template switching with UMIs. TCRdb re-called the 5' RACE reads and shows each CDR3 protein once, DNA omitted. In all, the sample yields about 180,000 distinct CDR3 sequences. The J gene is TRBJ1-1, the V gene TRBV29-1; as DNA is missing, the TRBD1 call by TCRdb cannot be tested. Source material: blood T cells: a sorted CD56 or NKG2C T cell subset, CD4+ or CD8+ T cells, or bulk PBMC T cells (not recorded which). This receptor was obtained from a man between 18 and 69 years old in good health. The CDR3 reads CSVDPGTGGTEAFF.